This TCR beta chain was recovered during a study of cytomegalovirus exposure and HLA in healthy donors (TCRdb year 2017). As for the study more broadly: The 500 to 800 repertoires of the first cohort and the roughly 120 validation repertoires were produced on the same platform, according to a later analysis. A separate validation cohort of over 95 different subjects was used in addition to the 666-subject first cohort. The study combined high-throughput TCR immunosequencing, statistical association of individual TCRs with disease status, and machine learning to predict cytomegalovirus infection status. The study aimed to test whether cataloging public T cell receptors could reveal signatures of past pathogen exposure. Summary of the overall study and its limitations: A later analysis had no HLA typing for the validation cohort, so co-occurrence there was scored across all 120 repertoires. Across donors, most TCR sequences were observed very rarely, whereas some public TCRs were present in many individuals. The study gave a list of some 150 TCR beta chains associated with cytomegalovirus. It was suggested by the authors that the approach could potentially be generalized to other disease states and immunological phenotypes. The classifier was reported to diagnose cytomegalovirus status with high specificity and sensitivity in both the original cohort and the validation cohort. In vitro tests confirmed that a few of the cytomegalovirus-associated TCR beta chains recognize cytomegalovirus antigens. In a later analysis, TCRs clustered in the first cohort were found to also tend to co-occur in the roughly 120 validation repertoires, with 85% to 95% of cluster scores above 0.

To prepare the library, the immunoSEQ multiplex PCR assay was applied. The paper's processing steps were these. A statistical classification framework was developed to diagnose cytomegalovirus status using the catalog of TCR beta chain sequences. The clones in this table, taken by TCRdb from immuneACCESS, are in-frame only. Not every clone is retained; where verified, under half of the shortfall comes from an unresolved V gene, and the cause of the rest is unknown. V, J and clone size are those of that table, while D and trimming were read from the DNA. Present in this sample are some 71,000 clones, approximately 94% of which were seen just once. The ten top clones hold roughly 0.94% of the sample. As concerns this clone: No cognate antigen has been identified for it. There are no base qualities to consult, and no much larger clone falls within one base.

CDR1 and CDR2 are drawn from the germline V gene: MNHNS, SASEGT. The CDR3 runs 13 amino acids, cysteine and phenylalanine included. The DNA shown is the 39-base CDR3, in frame from base 1. V is cut by 6 bases and J by 0 bases, and the space between the germline ends is 9 bases. Donors formed part of the validation cohort, which comprised about 120 subjects and was distinct from the first cohort of several hundred subjects. This clonotype was obtained from a woman aged 18-35 years in good health and CMV-seronegative. The chain was built from TRBV6-1 and TRBJ2-7; perhaps TRBD1 is the D gene, with 6 bases matching. The source material was PBMCs. The CDR3 corresponds to CASSRDNSYEQYF. The DNA is TGTGCCAGCAGCAGGGACAACTCCTACGAGCAGTACTTC.